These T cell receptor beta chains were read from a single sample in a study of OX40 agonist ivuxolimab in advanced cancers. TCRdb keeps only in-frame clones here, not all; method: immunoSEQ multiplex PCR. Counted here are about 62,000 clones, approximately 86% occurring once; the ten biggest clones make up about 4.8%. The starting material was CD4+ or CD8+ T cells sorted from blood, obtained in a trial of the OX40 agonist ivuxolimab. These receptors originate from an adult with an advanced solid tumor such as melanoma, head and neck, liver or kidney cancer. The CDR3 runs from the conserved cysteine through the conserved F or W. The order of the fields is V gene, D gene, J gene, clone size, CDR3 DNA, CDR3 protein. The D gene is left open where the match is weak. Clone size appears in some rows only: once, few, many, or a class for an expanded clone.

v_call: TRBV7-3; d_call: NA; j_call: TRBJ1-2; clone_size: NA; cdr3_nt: TGTGCCAGCAGCTTAGGTCCGGGGGACTATGGCTACACCTTC; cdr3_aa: CASSLGPGDYGYTF
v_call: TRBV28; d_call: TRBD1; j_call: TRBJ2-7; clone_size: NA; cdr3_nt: TGTGCCAGCAGTTTCGGACAGGGGGTTCCATCCTACGAGCAGTACTTC; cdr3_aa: CASSFGQGVPSYEQYF
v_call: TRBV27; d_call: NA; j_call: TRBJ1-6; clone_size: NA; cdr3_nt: TGTGCCAGCAGAGGGAGTACAGGGAGCAATTCACCCCTCCACTTT; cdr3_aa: CASRGSTGSNSPLHF
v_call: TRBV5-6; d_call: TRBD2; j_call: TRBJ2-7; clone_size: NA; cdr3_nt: TGTGCCACTAGCGGGGGTACCTACGAGCAGTACTTC; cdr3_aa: CATSGGTYEQYF
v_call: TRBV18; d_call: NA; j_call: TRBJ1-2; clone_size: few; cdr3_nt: TGTGCCAGCTCACCGGGACCGGGACCTGGTGGCTACACCTTC; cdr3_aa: CASSPGPGPGGYTF
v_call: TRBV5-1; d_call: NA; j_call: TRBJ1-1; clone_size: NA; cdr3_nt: TGCGCCAGCAGCTTACACCAGGGTAACGCTGAAGCTTTCTTT; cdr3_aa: CASSLHQGNAEAFF
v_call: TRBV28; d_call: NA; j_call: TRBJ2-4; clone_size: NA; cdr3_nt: TGTGCCAGCAGTTTTGGCCCTGACGGCATTCAGTACTTC; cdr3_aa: CASSFGPDGIQYF
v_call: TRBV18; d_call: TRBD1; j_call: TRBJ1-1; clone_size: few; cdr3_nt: TGTGCCAGCTACCTTACGGGACAGGGGAGTATTGAAGCTTTCTTT; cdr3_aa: CASYLTGQGSIEAFF
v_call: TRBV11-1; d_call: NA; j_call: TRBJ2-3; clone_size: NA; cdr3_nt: TGTGCCAGCAGCTCAGGGATACCGGATACGCAGTATTTT; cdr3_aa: CASSSGIPDTQYF
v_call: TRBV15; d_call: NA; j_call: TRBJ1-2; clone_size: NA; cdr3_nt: TGTGCCACCAGCAGAGATCTGGGTCCCAGGGAAAGGGGTGGCTACACCTTC; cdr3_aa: CATSRDLGPRERGGYTF
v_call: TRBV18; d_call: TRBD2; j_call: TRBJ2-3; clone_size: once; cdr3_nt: TGTGCCAGCTCACCACGGCGGGAGGGGGATACGCAGTATTTT; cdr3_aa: CASSPRREGDTQYF
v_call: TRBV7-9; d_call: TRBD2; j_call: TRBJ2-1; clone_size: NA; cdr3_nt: TGTGCCAGCAGCTTAGGCGGGGCGGGGGTGTACAATGAGCAGTTCTTC; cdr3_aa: CASSLGGAGVYNEQFF
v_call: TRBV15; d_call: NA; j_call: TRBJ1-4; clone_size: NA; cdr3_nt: TGTGCCACCAGCAGCAGACAGAACACTAATGAAAAACTGTTTTTT; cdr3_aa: CATSSRQNTNEKLFF
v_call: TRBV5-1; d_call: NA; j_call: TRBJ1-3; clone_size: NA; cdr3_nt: TGCGCCAGCAGCTTAGCGGGGTCCTCGTCTGGAAACACCATATATTTT; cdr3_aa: CASSLAGSSSGNTIYF
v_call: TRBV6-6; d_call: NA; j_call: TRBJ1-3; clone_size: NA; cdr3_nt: TGTGCCAGCAGTTACGGTGGAAACACCATATATTTT; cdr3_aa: CASSYGGNTIYF
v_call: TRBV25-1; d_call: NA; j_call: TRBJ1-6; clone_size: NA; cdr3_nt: TGTGCCAGCAGTGAATCCTTGTCCGGGGCTTATAATTCACCCCTCCACTTT; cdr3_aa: CASSESLSGAYNSPLHF
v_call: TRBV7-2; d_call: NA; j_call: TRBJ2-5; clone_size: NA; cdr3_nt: TGTGCCAGCAGCTTAGCGAATACGGCAGGGCAAGAGACCCAGTACTTC; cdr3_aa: CASSLANTAGQETQYF
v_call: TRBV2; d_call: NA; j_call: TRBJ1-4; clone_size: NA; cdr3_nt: TGTGCCAGCAGTGAAGACAGCCCGGCAACTAATGAAAAACTGTTTTTT; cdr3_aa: CASSEDSPATNEKLFF
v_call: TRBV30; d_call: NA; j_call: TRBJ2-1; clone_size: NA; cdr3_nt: TGTGCCTGGAGGGCCCAGGGAATGTTCTTC; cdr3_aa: CAWRAQGMFF
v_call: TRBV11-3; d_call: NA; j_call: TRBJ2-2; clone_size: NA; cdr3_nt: TGTGCCAGCAGCTTAGGGGGGCAGGTGAACACCGGGGAGCTGTTTTTT; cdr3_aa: CASSLGGQVNTGELFF
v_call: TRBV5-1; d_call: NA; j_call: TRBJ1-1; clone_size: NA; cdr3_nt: TGCGCCAGCAGCTTGTATCGGGGGGCGAACACTGAAGCTTTCTTT; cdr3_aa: CASSLYRGANTEAFF
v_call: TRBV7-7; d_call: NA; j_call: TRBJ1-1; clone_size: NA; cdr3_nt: TGTGCTAGCACCCTTGGGGGGAACCCTGAAGCTTTCTTT; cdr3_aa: CASTLGGNPEAFF
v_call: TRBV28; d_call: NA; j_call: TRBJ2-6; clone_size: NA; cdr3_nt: TGTGCCAGCAGTTTACTGTACGGGGCTGGGGCCAACGTCCTGACTTTC; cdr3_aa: CASSLLYGAGANVLTF
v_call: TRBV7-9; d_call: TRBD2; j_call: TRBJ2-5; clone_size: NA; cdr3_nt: TGTGCCAGCAGCTTGGGGGGACTAAAAGAGACCCAGTACTTC; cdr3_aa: CASSLGGLKETQYF
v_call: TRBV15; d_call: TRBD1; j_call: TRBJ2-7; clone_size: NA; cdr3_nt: TGTGCCACCAGCGGCGGGACAGGGGTTTACGAGCAGTACTTC; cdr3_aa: CATSGGTGVYEQYF
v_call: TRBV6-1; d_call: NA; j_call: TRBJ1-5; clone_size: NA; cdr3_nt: TGTGCCAGCAGTGGAACCATTAGCAATCAGCCCCAGCATTTT; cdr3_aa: CASSGTISNQPQHF
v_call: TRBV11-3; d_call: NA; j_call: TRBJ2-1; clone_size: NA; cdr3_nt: TGTGCCAGCAGCTTAGGGTTAGTCGGCAATGAGCAGTTCTTC; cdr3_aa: CASSLGLVGNEQFF
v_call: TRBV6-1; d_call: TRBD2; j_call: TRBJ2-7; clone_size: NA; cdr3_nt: TGTGCCAGCAGTGAACACGGGCTAGCGGGAGGAAACGAGCAGTACTTC; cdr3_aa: CASSEHGLAGGNEQYF
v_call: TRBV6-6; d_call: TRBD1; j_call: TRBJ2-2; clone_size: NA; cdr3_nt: TGTGCCAGCAGTTACTACCGGGACAGTGGCGCCGGGGAGCTGTTTTTT; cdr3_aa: CASSYYRDSGAGELFF
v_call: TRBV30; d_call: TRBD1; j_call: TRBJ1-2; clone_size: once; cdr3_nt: TGTGCCTGGAGCAGGGGGGGTTTCGAGACTGGCTACACCTTC; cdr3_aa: CAWSRGGFETGYTF
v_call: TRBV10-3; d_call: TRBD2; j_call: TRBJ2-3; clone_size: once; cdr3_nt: TGTGCCATCAGCAGAGGGACTAGCGGGGGCACAGATACGCAGTATTTT; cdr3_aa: CAISRGTSGGTDTQYF
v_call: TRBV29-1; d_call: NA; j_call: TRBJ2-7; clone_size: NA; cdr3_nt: TGCAGCGTTGGACTCTACTCCTACGAGCAGTACTTC; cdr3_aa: CSVGLYSYEQYF
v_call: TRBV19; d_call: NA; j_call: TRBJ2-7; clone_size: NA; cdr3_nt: TGTGCCAGTAGTATCGGTAGGGCCTACGAGCAGTACTTC; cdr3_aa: CASSIGRAYEQYF
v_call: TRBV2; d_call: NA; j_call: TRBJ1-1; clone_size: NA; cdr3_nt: TGTGCCAGCAGTGCTCAGGGTAACACTGAAGCTTTCTTT; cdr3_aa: CASSAQGNTEAFF
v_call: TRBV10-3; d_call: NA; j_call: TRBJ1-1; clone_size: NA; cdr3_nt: TGTGCCATCAGTGGAGAAGGTCGGGGCTCTGAAGCTTTCTTT; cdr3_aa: CAISGEGRGSEAFF
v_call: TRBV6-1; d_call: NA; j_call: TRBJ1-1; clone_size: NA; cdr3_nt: TGTGCCAGCAGGACGACAGAGAACACTGAAGCTTTCTTT; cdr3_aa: CASRTTENTEAFF
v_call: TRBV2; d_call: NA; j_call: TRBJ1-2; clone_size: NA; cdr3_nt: TGTGCCAGCAACACGGCCAACTATGGCTACACCTTC; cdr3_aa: CASNTANYGYTF
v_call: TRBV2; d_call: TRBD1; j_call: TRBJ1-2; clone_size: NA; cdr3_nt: TGTGCCAGCACGAGCCGAGACAGGGGGCGGGTAAACTATGGCTACACCTTC; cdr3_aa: CASTSRDRGRVNYGYTF
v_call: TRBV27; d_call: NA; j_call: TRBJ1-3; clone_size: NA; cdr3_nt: TGTGCCAGCGCGGGGCCTGGAAACACCATATATTTT; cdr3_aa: CASAGPGNTIYF
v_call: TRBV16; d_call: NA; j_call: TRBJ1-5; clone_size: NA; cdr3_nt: TGTGCCAGCAGCCAAGTAGGGGATAGCAATCAGCCCCAGCATTTT; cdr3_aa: CASSQVGDSNQPQHF
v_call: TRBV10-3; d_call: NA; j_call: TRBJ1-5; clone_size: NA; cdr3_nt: TGTGCCATCGGACAGCCTAATCAGCCCCAGCATTTT; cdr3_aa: CAIGQPNQPQHF
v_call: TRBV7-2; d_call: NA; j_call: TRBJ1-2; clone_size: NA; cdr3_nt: TGTGCCAGCAGCCCTCAGGGGTTTACGGGAGGCTACACCTTC; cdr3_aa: CASSPQGFTGGYTF
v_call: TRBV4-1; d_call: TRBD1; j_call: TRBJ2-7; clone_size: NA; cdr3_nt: TGCGCCAGCAGCCAAGGGTACATCTCCCAGGGGGCTTTCTACGAGCAGTACTTC; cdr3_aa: CASSQGYISQGAFYEQYF
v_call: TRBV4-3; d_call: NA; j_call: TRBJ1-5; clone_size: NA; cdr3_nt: TGCGCCAGCAGCCAAGAGGTGACAGCAGTTCAGCCCCAGCATTTT; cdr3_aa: CASSQEVTAVQPQHF
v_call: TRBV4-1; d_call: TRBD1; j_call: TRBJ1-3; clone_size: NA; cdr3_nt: TGCGCCAGCAGCCAAGAAGGACAGGTCTCTGGAAACACCATATATTTT; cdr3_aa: CASSQEGQVSGNTIYF
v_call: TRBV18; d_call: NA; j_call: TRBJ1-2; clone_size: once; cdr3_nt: TGTGCCAGCTCACCACCGGGTCTCCCGGACGGCTACACCTTC; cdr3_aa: CASSPPGLPDGYTF
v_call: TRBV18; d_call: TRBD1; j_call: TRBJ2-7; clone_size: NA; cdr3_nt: TGTGCCAGCTCACCACCGGGACAGGGCGAGCAGTACTTC; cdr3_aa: CASSPPGQGEQYF
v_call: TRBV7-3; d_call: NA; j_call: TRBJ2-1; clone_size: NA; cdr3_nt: TGTGCCAGCAGCTTATCGCGGGGTAATGAGCGGTTCTTC; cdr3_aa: CASSLSRGNERFF
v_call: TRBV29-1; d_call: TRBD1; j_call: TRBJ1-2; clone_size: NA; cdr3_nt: TGCAGCGCCCGGGACAGGGGGTTCTATGGCTACACCTTC; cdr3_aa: CSARDRGFYGYTF
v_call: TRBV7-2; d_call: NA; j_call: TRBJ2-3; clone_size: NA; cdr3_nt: TGTGCCAGCAGCCTTGGGACCGCCGTTAGGGATACGCAGTATTTT; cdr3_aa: CASSLGTAVRDTQYF
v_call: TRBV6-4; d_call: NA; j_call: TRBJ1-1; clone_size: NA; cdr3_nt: TGTGCCAGCAGTTATCGGGGTGGGACTGAAGCTTTCTTT; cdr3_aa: CASSYRGGTEAFF
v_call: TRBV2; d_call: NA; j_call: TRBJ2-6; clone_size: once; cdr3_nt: TGTGCCAGCAGGCCCATCTGGGGGCGCGAGTCTGGGGCCAACGTCCTGACTTTC; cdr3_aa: CASRPIWGRESGANVLTF